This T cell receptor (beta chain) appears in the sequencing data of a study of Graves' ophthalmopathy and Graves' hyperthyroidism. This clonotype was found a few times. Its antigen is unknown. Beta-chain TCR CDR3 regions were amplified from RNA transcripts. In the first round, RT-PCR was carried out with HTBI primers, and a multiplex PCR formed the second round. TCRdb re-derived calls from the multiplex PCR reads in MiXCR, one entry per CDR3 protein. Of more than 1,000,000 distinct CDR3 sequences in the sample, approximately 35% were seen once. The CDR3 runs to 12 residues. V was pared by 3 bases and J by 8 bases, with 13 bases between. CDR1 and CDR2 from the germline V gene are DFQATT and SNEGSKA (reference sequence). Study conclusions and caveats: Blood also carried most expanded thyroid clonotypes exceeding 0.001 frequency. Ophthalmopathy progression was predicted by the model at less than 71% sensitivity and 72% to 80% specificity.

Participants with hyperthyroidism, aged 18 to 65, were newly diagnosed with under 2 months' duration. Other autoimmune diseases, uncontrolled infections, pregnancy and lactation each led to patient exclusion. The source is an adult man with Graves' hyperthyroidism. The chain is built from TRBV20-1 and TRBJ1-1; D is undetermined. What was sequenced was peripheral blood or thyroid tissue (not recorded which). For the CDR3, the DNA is TGCAGTGCTAGTTCCCCTCCCCCCGAAGCTTTCTTT. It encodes CSASSPPPEAFF.